The 19 T cell receptor beta chains reported below all come from one sample, sequenced in a study of T-cell memory formation after mild COVID-19. TCRdb processed the 5' RACE reads anew with MiXCR; each CDR3 protein has one entry. The table has approximately 480,000 distinct CDR3 sequences, roughly 20% seen once. Sequencing input: PBMCs or a T cell subset sorted from them (not recorded which). The origin of the receptors is an adult woman who had mild COVID-19 (a few samples of this study predate the infection). Cell type and time point are not known.

The chain joins TRBV5-8 to TRBJ2-3; 9 nucleotides match TRBD1. V trimming: 4 bases; J trimming: 7 bases; junction bases outside the gene matches: 7. The CDR3 totals 14 residues. Germline V gene lookup returns CDR1 SGHTS and CDR2 YDEGEE. In DNA form, the CDR3 reads TGTGCCAGCAGCGTGACAGGGGGGGCGAATACGCAGTATTTT. Protein product: CASSVTGGANTQYF.

This clonotype was picked up a small number of times. The CDR3 nucleotides are TGCGCCAGCAGCCAAGACCCAGGGTCCGCCGGGGAGCTGTTTTTT. It is translated as CASSQDPGSAGELFF. The rearrangement uses TRBV4-1 and TRBJ2-2, with D tentatively TRBD1 (5 bases). The CDR3 spans 15 residues. V lost 0 bases and J lost 6, with 11 bases in between. Per the germline V gene, CDR1 is MGHRA and CDR2 is YSYEKL.

CDR3: CATSDPTRLAGDTGELFF. CDR3 in DNA: TGTGCCACCAGTGATCCCACCCGACTAGCGGGAGACACCGGGGAGCTGTTTTTT. The chain employs TRBV24-1 and TRBJ2-2; 12 bases match TRBD2. The CDR3 length is 18 residues. The germline gives CDR1 KGHDR, CDR2 SFDVKD. Trimming removed 3 bases from V and 3 bases from J; junction bases left unmatched: 7.

This clonotype has more than one count but fewer than ten. This chain connects TRBV6-6 to TRBJ2-3; 8 bases agree with TRBD1. The V segment lost 0 bases and the J segment 5 bases; nucleotides outside the gene matches: 7. CDR3 length: 16 residues. Germline values: CDR1 MNHNY, CDR2 SVGAGI (reference sequence). Here the CDR3 DNA reads TGTGCCAGCAGTTACTCGACAGGGGTGGGTGGAGATACGCAGTATTTT. It is translated as CASSYSTGVGGDTQYF.

V usage is TRBV12-3 or TRBV12-4 and J usage is TRBJ2-7; D is ambiguous. With 2 bases removed from V and 3 bases from J, the gap between germline ends came to 8 bases. The CDR3 runs 13 residues. The CDR3 DNA is TGTGCCAGCAGTTTATCGACTGGCTACGAGCAGTACTTC. The encoded protein is CASSLSTGYEQYF.

This chain links TRBV5-5 with TRBJ2-7; TRBD1 agrees at 10 bases. V shed 4 bases and J 8 bases; nucleotides not matched to a gene: 6. Germline lookup yields CDR1 SGHKS and CDR2 YYEKEE (reference sequence). The CDR3 length is 13 residues. In DNA form, the CDR3 reads TGTGCCAGCAGCAGGGACAGGGGTAACCAGCAGTACTTC. Protein sequence: CASSRDRGNQQYF.

The chain has TRBV7-2 and TRBJ1-1; D is undetermined. Trimming shortened V by 5 bases and J by 0 bases, and 13 bases separated the two germline ends. The CDR3 runs 15 residues. Germline V CDR1 and CDR2: SGHTA, FQGNSA. In DNA, the CDR3 is TGTGCCAGCAGCCCCTCGGGCTTAGTGAACACTGAAGCTTTCTTT. Residues: CASSPSGLVNTEAFF.

The V and J genes are TRBV29-1 and TRBJ2-1, with 8 positions matching TRBD1. There are 14 residues in the CDR3. Germline assignment: CDR1 SQVTM and CDR2 ANQGSEA. J gave up 4 bases and V 3 bases, and 5 bases lay outside the gene matches. The chain's CDR3 is CSVDQGATYNEQFF. For the CDR3, the DNA is TGCAGCGTTGACCAGGGGGCTACATACAATGAGCAGTTCTTC.

This clonotype turned up a few times. This rearrangement joins TRBV11-2 to TRBJ2-1; possibly TRBD1 for D (5 bases). Trimming took 1 base from V and 2 from J, leaving 15 bases between them. This CDR3 is built from 17 residues. Germline CDR1 is SGHAT and CDR2 is FQNNGV. CDR3 residues: CASSLGPRVVTYNEQFF. CDR3 DNA: TGTGCCAGCAGCTTAGGCCCCAGGGTAGTAACCTACAATGAGCAGTTCTTC.

The chain is built from TRBV5-5 and TRBJ1-1; 12 bases are shared with TRBD1. V gave up 2 bases and J gave up 3 bases; unmatched junction bases: 8. The CDR3 has 17 amino acids. Germline CDR1 reads SGHKS; CDR2 reads YYEKEE (reference sequence). CDR3 protein: CASSFWDRGPRDTEAFF. The CDR3 DNA reads as TGTGCCAGCAGCTTTTGGGACAGGGGGCCGAGGGACACTGAAGCTTTCTTT.

A few counts support this clonotype. The chain links TRBV6-5 to TRBJ2-1, with a weak D call TRBD2 (5 bases). V dropped 5 bases and J dropped 0 bases, with 11 bases sitting between them. CDR3 length: 15 residues. Germline V gene data show CDR1 as MNHEY and CDR2 as SVGAGI. The CDR3 nucleotides are TGTGCCAGCAGTGCGGACTCAAGCTCCTACAATGAGCAGTTCTTC. Translation gives CASSADSSSYNEQFF.

This clonotype was seen only a few times. The chain has TRBV5-5 and TRBJ2-2; D gene uncertain. The CDR3 has 16 amino acids. V lost 2 bases to trimming and J lost 1 base, with 12 bases between them. Germline values: CDR1 SGHKS, CDR2 YYEKEE (reference sequence). The CDR3 bases are TGTGCCAGCAGCTTCCAGGTTGGGCTGAACACCGGGGAGCTGTTTTTT. Amino acid sequence: CASSFQVGLNTGELFF.

This clonotype has more than one count but fewer than ten. The chain links TRBV18 to TRBJ1-5; TRBD1 aligns across 10 bases. The trim removed 3 bases at V and 3 bases at J, leaving 2 bases unmatched. Germline V CDR1 and CDR2: KGHSH, LQKENI. The CDR3 spans 15 residues. The CDR3 spells CASSPGTGVNQPQHF. The CDR3 DNA reads as TGTGCCAGCTCACCCGGGACAGGGGTCAATCAGCCCCAGCATTTT. The full variable domain, its missing parts supplied by reference TRBV18 and TRBJ1-5, is NAGVMQNPRHLVRRRGQEARLRCSPMKGHSHVYWYRQLPEEGLKFMVYLQKENIIDESGMPKERFSAEFPKEGPSILRIQQVVRGDSAAYFCASSPGTGVNQPQHFGDGTRLSIL.

The chain carries TRBV7-8 and TRBJ2-3, with D hard to call. Trimming pared 1 base from V and 2 bases from J, leaving 16 bases between. Germline CDR1 SGHVS, CDR2 FQNEAQ. This CDR3 is built from 17 residues. This CDR3 reads CASSLVGYQIYTDTQYF. The CDR3 region has the DNA TGTGCCAGCAGCTTAGTGGGATACCAAATCTACACAGATACGCAGTATTTT.

The rearrangement uses TRBV5-6 and TRBJ1-6, with 10 nucleotides matching TRBD1. Germline CDR1 is SGHDT and CDR2 is YYEEEE. The trim removed 5 bases at V and 8 bases at J, leaving 4 bases unmatched. The CDR3 length is 14 residues. The CDR3: CASRGQGPYSPLHF. DNA for the CDR3: TGTGCCAGCAGGGGACAGGGGCCGTATTCACCCCTCCACTTT.

This clonotype turned up a few times. The chain has TRBV5-5 and TRBJ1-4; tentatively, D is TRBD1 (6 bases). From germline, CDR1 is SGHKS and CDR2 YYEKEE (reference sequence). The CDR3 runs 15 residues. V shed 0 bases and J shed 8 bases, with 14 bases lying between them. The CDR3 loop is CASSLERQAGEKLFF. CDR3 in DNA: TGTGCCAGCAGCTTGGAACGACAGGCGGGGGAAAAACTGTTTTTT.

The chain combines TRBV20-1 with TRBJ1-5, with 12 bases lining up with TRBD1. CDR3 length: 16 amino acids. Trimming at V came to 2 bases and at J to 6 bases, leaving 8 bases not matched to a gene. Germline loops: CDR1 DFQATT, CDR2 SNEGSKA (reference sequence). The CDR3 nucleotides read TGCAGTGCTAGACCTACCGGGACAGGGGGCAGTCAGCCCCAGCATTTT. It translates to CSARPTGTGGSQPQHF.

V is TRBV20-1 and J is TRBJ2-7; TRBD1 might be the D (5 bases). CDR3 length: 15 residues. Trimming cost V 2 bases and J 2 bases, with 16 bases left between them. CDR1 is DFQATT, CDR2 SNEGSKA, per germline (reference sequence). CDR3 sequence reads: CSARRGSSTPYEQYF. CDR3 nucleotides: TGCAGTGCTAGAAGGGGCAGTTCCACACCCTACGAGCAGTACTTC.

This clonotype turned up a few times. The chain joins TRBV12-3 or TRBV12-4 to TRBJ2-5; D remains unclear. This CDR3 contains 13 residues. V was shortened by 0 bases and J by 5 bases, with 7 bases between the two germline ends. This CDR3 is CASSLAPGETQYF. CDR3 coding DNA: TGTGCCAGCAGTTTAGCACCCGGGGAGACCCAGTACTTC.